Following are 21 T cell receptor beta chains from one sample sequenced in a study of blood T cells in healthy people across ages. Primers used in a second PCR of roughly 7 to 12 cycles were a sample-barcoded 5' primer and a J-beta primer mix. In TCRdb, the 5' RACE reads were re-called with MiXCR into one record per CDR3 protein. Here the sample spans fewer than 1,200,000 distinct CDR3 sequences, approximately 26% being singletons. Another study also made use of these data, one on T cells of mothers and their children.

The sequencing sample was made of blood. These receptors originate from a girl aged 2-10 years in good health.

This clonotype occurred a few times. The chain is built from TRBV29-1 and TRBJ2-3, with 14 bases fitting TRBD2. Germline V gene lookup returns CDR1 SQVTM and CDR2 ANQGSEA. CDR3 length equals 15 residues. J lost 3 bases, V lost 5 bases, and 4 bases had no gene match. The CDR3 here is CSVLGLAGETDTQYF. The CDR3 nucleotides read TGCAGCGTTCTGGGACTAGCGGGAGAAACAGATACGCAGTATTTT.

This clonotype has only a few counts. The chain carries TRBV14 and TRBJ2-7; D not resolved. The CDR3 totals 16 residues. The germline V and J ends were trimmed by 1 base and 3 bases, with 16 bases remaining between them. Germline-derived CDR1 and CDR2 are SGHDN and FVKESK. The CDR3 nucleotides read TGTGCCAGCAGCCAAGGTACGATCCCCTACTACTACGAGCAGTACTTC. This translates into CASSQGTIPYYYEQYF.

This chain links TRBV27 with TRBJ2-3; no definite D call. Deletions cut 5 bases from V and 0 bases from J, with 3 bases between. The CDR3 covers 12 residues. Germline values: CDR1 MNHEY, CDR2 SMNVEV (reference sequence). The CDR3 loop reads CASSKSTDTQYF. For the CDR3, the DNA is TGTGCCAGCAGTAAGAGCACAGATACGCAGTATTTT.

This clonotype was picked up a small number of times. The chain is built from TRBV29-1 and TRBJ2-1, with D uncertain. With 1 base removed from V and 8 bases from J, the gap between germline ends came to 9 bases. Germline V gene data show CDR1 as SQVTM and CDR2 as ANQGSEA. There are 12 residues in the CDR3. CDR3 sequence reads: CSVEGSTDEQFF. The CDR3 DNA reads TGCAGCGTTGAAGGCTCTACGGATGAGCAGTTCTTC.

Worth noting for this clonotype: The junction departs from the called germline gene at one end, perhaps through a read error. This chain joins TRBV20-1 and TRBJ2-3; 8 bases are a match to TRBD2. Germline CDR1 reads DFQATT; CDR2 reads SNEGSKA (reference sequence). This CDR3 comprises 17 residues. The CDR3 region has the DNA TGCAGTGCTAGAGGGGTTAGAGCGGGGGAAAACACAGGTACGCAGTATTTT. Translating gives CSARGVRAGENTGTQYF.

The chain uses TRBV29-1 and TRBJ1-1; tentative D call: TRBD1 (5 bases). The CDR3 has 13 amino acids. Germline assignment: CDR1 SQVTM and CDR2 ANQGSEA. Between the trimmed V and J ends, which lost 3 bases and 2 bases, there was a span of 10 bases. CDR3: CSVEQGENTEAFF. CDR3 coding DNA: TGCAGCGTTGAGCAGGGTGAAAACACTGAAGCTTTCTTT.

This clonotype was counted only a few times. J is TRBJ2-7 and V is TRBV27; D may correspond to TRBD1 or TRBD2 (5 bases each). The CDR3 totals 13 residues. With 5 bases removed from V and 6 bases from J, the gap between germline ends came to 14 bases. Germline V CDR1 and CDR2: MNHEY, SMNVEV (reference sequence). The CDR3 reads CASSPGTLGEQYF. CDR3 DNA: TGTGCCAGCAGTCCAGGGACCCTCGGCGAGCAGTACTTC.

The chain employs TRBV10-3 and TRBJ1-3; no definite D call. Germline CDR1 and CDR2: ENHRY and SYGVKD. The CDR3 runs to 16 residues. The germline V and J ends were trimmed by 4 bases and 2 bases, with 15 bases remaining between them. The CDR3 bases are TGTGCCATCAGTGCGGACCCACCGAAGGCTGGAAACACCATATATTTT. Protein: CAISADPPKAGNTIYF.

The genes are TRBV28 and TRBJ1-2, with D unclear. The V gene's germline CDR1 is MDHEN and CDR2 SYDVKM. This CDR3 is built from 18 residues. The ends were cut back, 4 bases at V and 1 base at J, with 22 bases in the middle. CDR3 protein: CASSSSFGPGSSNYGYTF. As DNA, the CDR3 is TGTGCCAGCAGTTCTTCTTTCGGGCCGGGAAGTAGTAACTATGGCTACACCTTC.

The chain uses TRBV12-3 or TRBV12-4 and TRBJ1-2; D gene unclear. The CDR3 runs 15 residues. V lost 2 bases, J lost 2 bases, and 12 bases lay in between. Written as DNA, the CDR3 is TGTGCCAGCAGTTTAAGAAGGGTCCCAAACTATGGCTACACCTTC. Protein product: CASSLRRVPNYGYTF.

This clonotype was seen a handful of times. The gene calls are TRBV6-6 and TRBJ2-5; TRBD2 is a possible D gene (5 bases). This CDR3 contains 15 residues. The V gene's germline CDR1 is MNHNY and CDR2 SVGAGI (reference sequence). V gave up 8 bases and J gave up 4 bases, with 20 bases separating them. The CDR3 DNA follows: TGTGCCAGCTCAACGAATCTGGACGGAGGAGAGACCCAGTACTTC. The encoded protein is CASSTNLDGGETQYF.

The CDR3 sequence is CASSQVGSRRDFHNEQFF. CDR3 DNA: TGCGCCAGCAGCCAAGTGGGGTCAAGGCGGGATTTCCACAATGAGCAGTTCTTC. J is TRBJ2-1 and V is TRBV4-1; a possible D gene is TRBD2 (6 bases). This CDR3 is built from 18 residues. CDR1 MGHRA and CDR2 YSYEKL come from the germline V gene. V lost 1 base and J lost 5, with 21 bases in between.

The rearrangement joins TRBV27 to TRBJ2-1; TRBD1 matches at 8 bases. The V and J ends lost 0 bases and 4 bases, in that order; junction bases with no gene match: 5. The germline CDR1 and CDR2 sequences are MNHEY and SMNVEV (reference sequence). This CDR3 is built from 16 residues. CDR3 residues: CASSLSRDRTYNEQFF. The CDR3 DNA sequence: TGTGCCAGCAGTTTATCCAGGGACAGGACGTACAATGAGCAGTTCTTC.

There are a few counts of this clonotype. The CDR3 reads CASSLSGRVTEAFF. CDR3 bases: TGTGCCAGCAGTTTATCAGGGAGGGTCACTGAAGCTTTCTTT. V gene TRBV27 combines with J gene TRBJ1-1; D unclear. The length of the CDR3 is 14 residues. In germline, CDR1 is MNHEY, CDR2 SMNVEV (reference sequence). V dropped 0 bases and J dropped 4 bases, with 9 bases sitting between them.

The genes are TRBV7-2 and TRBJ2-1; D perhaps matches TRBD2 (5 bases). V was pared by 2 bases and J by 7 bases, with 9 bases between. Germline CDR1 is SGHTA and CDR2 is FQGNSA. This CDR3 comprises 13 residues. The CDR3 bases are TGTGCCAGCAGCTTAAGTAGCGTAAATGAGCAGTTCTTC. Translated, it gives CASSLSSVNEQFF.

The rearrangement uses TRBV20-1 and TRBJ2-6; D assignment may be TRBD1 or TRBD2 (6 bases each). The CDR3 is 15 residues long. Deletions cut 1 base from V and 2 bases from J, with 9 bases between. Per the germline V gene, CDR1 is DFQATT and CDR2 is SNEGSKA (reference sequence). In DNA form, the CDR3 reads TGCAGTGCTAGAGGCGGGACAACTGGGGCCAACGTCCTGACTTTC. This gives the protein CSARGGTTGANVLTF.

This clonotype was seen more than once but under ten times. The chain is built from TRBV5-1 and TRBJ2-5; 8 bases match TRBD2. After removal of 4 bases from V and 0 bases from J, the junction contained 11 bases not matched to a gene. CDR1 and CDR2 from the germline V gene are SGHRS and YFSETQ. This CDR3 has 17 residues. The CDR3 protein is CASSPLWTSHDQETQYF. In DNA form, the CDR3 reads TGCGCCAGCAGCCCCCTTTGGACTAGCCACGACCAAGAGACCCAGTACTTC.

This clonotype came up a few times. The genes are TRBV2 and TRBJ2-1, with TRBD2 matching 11 bases. Looked up from germline, CDR1 is SNHLY and CDR2 is FYNNEI. The CDR3 covers 16 residues. J lost 4 bases, V lost 3 bases, and 5 bases had no gene match. CDR3 in amino acids: CASSDPGLAAYNEQFF. In DNA form, the CDR3 reads TGTGCCAGCAGTGATCCGGGACTAGCGGCTTACAATGAGCAGTTCTTC.

The chain uses TRBV5-1 and TRBJ2-1; TRBD1 aligns across 11 bases. V shed 1 base and J 5 bases; nucleotides not matched to a gene: 8. CDR1 is SGHRS and CDR2 is YFSETQ in the germline V gene. The CDR3 is 17 residues long. The CDR3 spells CASSLSQGQGAHNEQFF. For the CDR3, the DNA is TGCGCCAGCAGCTTGTCCCAAGGACAGGGGGCCCACAATGAGCAGTTCTTC.

As concerns this clonotype: Just one base apart from a much larger clone, this may be a read error. The V and J genes are TRBV3-1 and TRBJ2-7; no clear D gene. This CDR3 region has 12 residues. CDR1 is LGHDT, CDR2 YNNKEL, per germline (reference sequence). The CDR3 region has the DNA TGTGCCAGCAGCCAGAGCTCCTGCGAGCAGTACTTC. Its translation is CASSQSSCEQYF.

On this clonotype: Germline and junction disagree at one end, which may indicate a read error. V is TRBV20-1 and J is TRBJ1-1, with D tentatively TRBD1 (5 bases). The CDR3 extends over 17 amino acids. Germline V gene sequence: CDR1 DFQATT, CDR2 SNEGSKA (reference sequence). CDR3 in amino acids: CGARGSRGPELNTEAFF. Here the CDR3 DNA reads TGCGGTGCTCGTGGGAGCCGGGGCCCTGAATTGAACACTGAAGCTTTCTTT.